The 24 T cell receptor beta chains given below trace back to one sample, sequenced in a study of cytomegalovirus exposure and HLA in healthy donors. Amplification used 60 Vbeta primers and 13 Jbeta primers. Measured with immunoSEQ multiplex PCR; TCRdb has only the in-frame clones, and not every one. There are under 90,000 clones in the sample; around 78% occur only once, and about 3.5% lies in the top ten. The sample comprised PBMCs. These receptor sequences come from a man between 35 and 55 years old in good health and CMV-seronegative.

The gene calls are TRBV7-2 and TRBJ1-1, with D uncertain. V lost 0 bases and J lost 2, with 10 bases in between. CDR3 length: 15 residues. The germline V gene encodes CDR1 SGHTA and CDR2 FQGNSA. The CDR3 DNA reads TGTGCCAGCAGCTTAGCTCTGACACCCAACACTGAAGCTTTCTTT. Protein product: CASSLALTPNTEAFF.

The chain recombines TRBV11-2 with TRBJ2-5; TRBD1 might be the D (6 bases). The V end was cut by 4 bases, the J end by 2 bases, with 11 bases between. This CDR3 has 14 residues. The V gene's germline CDR1 is SGHAT and CDR2 FQNNGV. The CDR3 loop is CASSSNRGQETQYF. The CDR3, as DNA: TGTGCCAGCAGCTCTAATAGGGGGCAAGAGACCCAGTACTTC.

This rearrangement joins TRBV30 to TRBJ2-4; possibly TRBD2 for D (7 bases). This CDR3 is 11 amino acids long. V was trimmed by 1 base and J by 15 bases, leaving 13 bases between them. Germline loops: CDR1 GTSNPN, CDR2 SVGIG (reference sequence). CDR3 in DNA: TGTGCCTGGAGTGAGGGGGGGCCGAGGTACTTC. Residues: CAWSEGGPRYF. Combining the CDR3 with reference TRBV30 and TRBJ2-4 gives the whole variable domain SQTIHQWPATLVQPVGSPLSLECTVEGTSNPNLYWYRQAAGRGLQLLFYSVGIGQISSEVPQNLSASRPQDRQFILSSKKLLLSDSGFYLCAWSEGGPRYFGAGTRLSVL.

This clone showed up just once. This chain connects TRBV19 to TRBJ1-5, with TRBD1 matching over 7 bases. The CDR3 loop spans 16 amino acids. CDR1 is LNHDA and CDR2 is SQIVND in the germline V gene (reference sequence). Trimming cost V 3 bases and J 2 bases; bases outside gene matches: 7. The CDR3 DNA reads TGTGCCAGTAGTATCTACACAGGGGTTGGCAATCAGCCCCAGCATTTT. Its protein product is CASSIYTGVGNQPQHF.

The chain combines TRBV9 with TRBJ1-4; 7 nucleotides match TRBD1. This CDR3 is 16 amino acids long. Looked up from germline, CDR1 is SGDLS and CDR2 is YYNGEE. J gave up 1 base and V 2 bases, and 5 bases lay outside the gene matches. Here the CDR3 DNA reads TGTGCCAGCAGCGTTGGACAGGCGAAAACTAATGAAAAACTGTTTTTT. This sequence encodes CASSVGQAKTNEKLFF.

This sequence joins TRBV2 and TRBJ2-7, with D possibly matching TRBD2 (5 bases). V dropped 8 bases and J dropped 2 bases, with 13 bases sitting between them. The CDR3 has 13 amino acids. CDR1 is SNHLY, CDR2 FYNNEI, per germline. CDR3 in amino acids: CASARVYAYEQYF. CDR3 nucleotides: TGTGCCAGCGCGCGGGTCTACGCCTACGAGCAGTACTTC.

The chain employs TRBV20-1 and TRBJ2-1; the D gene is possibly TRBD2 (5 bases). The germline V gene encodes CDR1 DFQATT and CDR2 SNEGSKA (reference sequence). This CDR3 is 11 amino acids long. V was trimmed by 0 bases and J by 12 bases, leaving 9 bases between them. The CDR3, as DNA: TGCAGTGCTAGAGATCCTGGGAGGCAGTTCTTC. Protein product: CSARDPGRQFF.

CDR3 in DNA: TGTGCCAGTAGTATCGGGAGGCCAATGAACACTGAAGCTTTCTTT. This sequence encodes CASSIGRPMNTEAFF. The rearrangement joins TRBV19 to TRBJ1-1, with D unclear. CDR3 length equals 15 residues. Germline V gene lookup returns CDR1 LNHDA and CDR2 SQIVND (reference sequence). V lost 3 bases to trimming and J lost 0 bases, with 11 bases between them.

Here the CDR3 reads CASSSPGGRSGEQYF. In nucleotides, the CDR3 is TGTGCCAGCAGCTCGCCCGGGGGTAGGAGTGGCGAGCAGTACTTC. This chain joins TRBV7-9 and TRBJ2-5, with TRBD2 as a possible D gene (6 bases). The end of the DNA is better explained by TRBJ2-7, so the J call may be wrong. Germline V gene lookup returns CDR1 SEHNR and CDR2 FQNEAQ (reference sequence). The CDR3 has 15 amino acids.

This chain joins TRBV6-5 and TRBJ2-7, with 13 positions matching TRBD2. The V gene's germline CDR1 is MNHEY and CDR2 SVGAGI. The CDR3 has 16 residues. V shed 4 bases and J 3 bases; nucleotides not matched to a gene: 6. CDR3 in DNA: TGTGCCAGCAGTTCCGCGACTAGCGGGGGGCTCTACGAGCAGTACTTC. Residues: CASSSATSGGLYEQYF.

V and J are TRBV4-3 and TRBJ2-3; 7 bases are a match to TRBD1. This CDR3 contains 19 residues. Germline assignment: CDR1 LGHNA and CDR2 YSLEER. With 4 bases clipped from V and 2 bases from J, the junction kept 18 bases outside the gene matches. The chain's CDR3 is CASSREVSGTAANTDTQYF. In DNA, the CDR3 is TGCGCCAGCAGCCGCGAGGTATCGGGGACAGCAGCAAACACAGATACGCAGTATTTT.

The J gene is TRBJ2-1, the V gene TRBV7-8; 8 bases are a match to TRBD1. The germline V gene has CDR1 SGHVS and CDR2 FQNEAQ. CDR3 length: 17 residues. With V trimmed by 4 bases and J by 1 base, 9 bases remained unmatched. The CDR3 protein is CASSSSTGAGSYNEQFF. The CDR3 DNA sequence: TGTGCCAGCAGCTCTTCGACAGGGGCCGGTTCCTACAATGAGCAGTTCTTC. Complete variable domain (other parts from reference TRBV7-8 and TRBJ2-1): GAGVSQSPRYKVAKRGQDVALRCDPISGHVSLFWYQQALGQGPEFLTYFQNEAQLDKSGLPSDRFFAERPEGSVSTLKIQRTQQEDSAVYLCASSSSTGAGSYNEQFFGPGTRLTVL.

The V gene is TRBV5-1, the J gene TRBJ2-3; TRBD1 matches 7 bases. After removal of 2 bases from V and 2 bases from J, the junction contained 2 bases not matched to a gene. Germline V gene sequence: CDR1 SGHRS, CDR2 YFSETQ. The CDR3 has 14 amino acids. The DNA for the CDR3 is TGCGCCAGCAGCTTCGGGACAGTCACAGATACGCAGTATTTT. Translating gives CASSFGTVTDTQYF.

This clone was counted a few times. The junction departs from the called germline gene at one end, perhaps through a read error. J is TRBJ2-2 and V is TRBV7-9, with 8 bases lining up with TRBD2. Germline CDR1 and CDR2: SEHNR and FQNEAQ (reference sequence). The CDR3 is made up of 17 amino acids. CDR3 protein: CSSIQIQAGGETGELFF. As DNA, the CDR3 is TGTTCCAGCATACAGATCCAGGCGGGGGGAGAGACCGGGGAGCTGTTTTTT. Variable domain in full (rest from reference TRBV7-9 and TRBJ2-2): DTGVSQNPRHKITKRGQNVTFRCDPISEHNRLYWYRQTLGQGPEFLTYFQNEAQLEKSRLLSDRFSAERPKGSFSTLEIQRTEQGDSAMYLCSSIQIQAGGETGELFFGEGSRLTVL.

This clone was seen a few times. A junction boundary mismatches the germline segment, possibly from a read error. The chain carries TRBV4-1 and TRBJ1-2; 9 bases map to TRBD1. The CDR3 covers 19 residues. CDR1 and CDR2 from the germline V gene are MGHRA and YSYEKL. Written as DNA, the CDR3 is TGCGCCAGCAGCCCCCCCAGTTCCGGGACAGGGTTGGCGAACTATGGCTACCCCTTC. This translates into CASSPPSSGTGLANYGYPF.

A few counts support this clone. This sequence joins TRBV7-2 and TRBJ1-1; D is ambiguous. Trimming stripped 5 bases from V and 6 bases from J, with 13 bases between. This CDR3 region has 13 residues. Germline V gene data show CDR1 as SGHTA and CDR2 as FQGNSA. The CDR3 protein is CASSAQASSEAFF. The CDR3 coding sequence is TGTGCCAGCAGCGCCCAAGCTAGTTCTGAAGCTTTCTTT. The variable domain in full, completed from reference TRBV7-2 and TRBJ1-1, reads GAGVSQSPSNKVTEKGKDVELRCDPISGHTALYWYRQSLGQGLEFLIYFQGNSAPDKSGLPSDRFSAERTGGSVSTLTIQRTQQEDSAVYLCASSAQASSEAFFGQGTRLTVV.

CDR3 nucleotide sequence: TGTGCCAGCAGCCCAAACTCCCGGGACTATGGCTACACCTTC. It yields the protein CASSPNSRDYGYTF. The chain employs TRBV9 and TRBJ1-2; D is uncertain. Germline-derived CDR1 and CDR2 are SGDLS and YYNGEE. The CDR3 length is 14 residues. V shed 4 bases and J shed 3 bases, with 13 bases lying between them.

This clone was detected once. The chain joins TRBV9 to TRBJ1-4; 9 bases line up with TRBD1. The CDR3 has 17 amino acids. V lost 0 bases and J lost 3; bases outside the gene matches: 6. CDR1 is SGDLS and CDR2 is YYNGEE in the germline V gene. CDR3 coding DNA: TGTGCCAGCAGCGTAGGTGTCGGGACAGGGCCTAATGAAAAACTGTTTTTT. This gives the protein CASSVGVGTGPNEKLFF.

This rearrangement joins TRBV11-3 to TRBJ2-3, with 12 bases matching TRBD1. Germline V CDR1 and CDR2: SGHNT, YENEEA. CDR3 size: 18 residues. Losses at the gene ends were 3 bases for V and 0 bases for J; bases not matched to a gene: 7. CDR3 bases: TGTGCCAGCAGCTTCTACTCGGGACAGGGGGCAAGCACAGATACGCAGTATTTT. This codes for CASSFYSGQGASTDTQYF. Supplemented by reference TRBV11-3 and TRBJ2-3, the full variable domain reads EAGVVQSPRYKIIEKKQPVAFWCNPISGHNTLYWYLQNLGQGPELLIRYENEEAVDDSQLPKDRFSAERLKGVDSTLKIQPAELGDSAVYLCASSFYSGQGASTDTQYFGPGTRLTVL.

J is TRBJ1-1 and V is TRBV7-8; 10 positions agree with TRBD1. With 3 bases clipped from V and 4 bases from J, the junction kept 2 bases outside the gene matches. The CDR3 is 14 residues long. Germline CDR1 and CDR2: SGHVS and FQNEAQ. The CDR3 sequence is CASSFGQGVTEAFF. In DNA form, the CDR3 reads TGTGCCAGCAGCTTTGGACAGGGGGTCACTGAAGCTTTCTTT.

The chain uses TRBV4-2 and TRBJ1-6; 7 bases map to TRBD1. Trimming at V came to 0 bases and at J to 3 bases, leaving 2 bases not matched to a gene. There are 16 residues in the CDR3. The V gene's germline CDR1 is LGHNA and CDR2 YNFKEQ. DNA of the CDR3: TGTGCCAGCAGCCAAGAGGGACAGAGCTATAATTCACCCCTCCACTTT. The encoded protein is CASSQEGQSYNSPLHF.

The J gene is TRBJ1-1, the V gene TRBV7-2; tentatively, D is TRBD1 (6 bases). Germline V lookup: CDR1 SGHTA, CDR2 FQGNSA. Between the trimmed V and J ends, which lost 6 bases and 0 bases, there was a span of 11 bases. The CDR3 totals 14 residues. For the CDR3, the DNA is TGTGCCAGCAGGTCCGGGACACTGAACACTGAAGCTTTCTTT. Translated, it gives CASRSGTLNTEAFF.

V usage is TRBV5-4 and J usage is TRBJ2-1; 8 positions match TRBD1. The CDR3 covers 15 residues. V shed 2 bases and J 3 bases; nucleotides not matched to a gene: 4. The germline V gene encodes CDR1 SGHNT and CDR2 YYREEE (reference sequence). In DNA form, the CDR3 reads TGTGCCAGCAGCTTCGGACAGGGAAACTACAATGAGCAGTTCTTC. Translating gives CASSFGQGNYNEQFF.

The chain joins TRBV25-1 to TRBJ2-5; tentative D call: TRBD1 (5 bases). The length of the CDR3 is 14 residues. The germline V gene encodes CDR1 MGHDK and CDR2 SYGVNS. V lost 0 bases and J 5 bases, leaving 10 bases between the germline ends. The CDR3 spells CASSEYDSFETQYF. In DNA form, the CDR3 reads TGTGCCAGCAGTGAATATGACAGTTTTGAGACCCAGTACTTC.